The 7 T cell receptor beta chains given below trace back to one sample, sequenced in a study of T cells in Graves' hyperthyroidism and ophthalmopathy (dated by TCRdb to about 2019). The library was built by means of multiplex PCR. Sequencer: Illumina HiSeq 2000. Amplification of TCR beta CDR3 regions was carried out from RNA transcripts. The first round of RT-PCR for the TCR CDR3 was performed with the HTBI primer set and the Qiagen OneStep RT-PCR kit. TCRdb trimmed public reads at Q25 via fastp, called clones via MiXCR and kept in-frame beta chains. Rows with a matching CDR3 protein are joined into one entry that keeps the most common DNA and genes. This sample comprises some 560,000 distinct CDR3 sequences, 12% to 15% of them detected only once. Over 11% of the sample comes from the top ten. Sample: blood. Receptor source: a woman between 35 and 50 years old with Graves' hyperthyroidism.

In its sample, this clonotype was seen many times. The V gene is TRBV28, the J gene TRBJ1-1, with TRBD1 as a possible D gene (5 bases). V was shortened by 4 bases and J by 3 bases, with 18 bases between the two germline ends. This CDR3 spans 16 amino acids. Germline V gene sequence: CDR1 MDHEN, CDR2 SYDVKM. The DNA of the CDR3 is TGTGCCAGCAGTTACCAACACCTTGGGGGAGACACTGAAGCTTTCTTT. This sequence encodes CASSYQHLGGDTEAFF.

This clonotype has at least ten counts. The gene calls are TRBV19 and TRBJ1-1; 8 nucleotides align to TRBD1. Losses at the gene ends were 10 bases for V and 1 base for J; bases not matched to a gene: 5. Per germline, CDR1 LNHDA and CDR2 SQIVND (reference sequence). This CDR3 has 13 residues. Here the CDR3 reads CATQGAGNTEAFF. In DNA form, the CDR3 reads TGTGCCACCCAGGGGGCCGGGAACACTGAAGCTTTCTTT.

This clonotype appeared a few times. The chain joins TRBV7-2 to TRBJ1-1; D may be TRBD1 (5 bases). Germline V gene data show CDR1 as SGHTA and CDR2 as FQGNSA. The ends were cut back, 5 bases at V and 3 bases at J, with 19 bases in the middle. The CDR3 covers 16 residues. CDR3 sequence: CASSPDRTLSHTEAFF. CDR3 coding DNA: TGTGCCAGCAGCCCTGACCGGACATTAAGTCACACTGAAGCTTTCTTT. The whole variable domain, filled in from reference TRBV7-2 and TRBJ1-1, reads GAGVSQSPSNKVTEKGKDVELRCDPISGHTALYWYRQSLGQGLEFLIYFQGNSAPDKSGLPSDRFSAERTGGSVSTLTIQRTQQEDSAVYLCASSPDRTLSHTEAFFGQGTRLTVV.

The chain combines TRBV12-5 with TRBJ2-5; D unresolved. CDR1 and CDR2 from the germline V gene are LGHNT and FRNRAP. There are 13 residues in the CDR3. Trimming shortened V by 5 bases and J by 4 bases, and 11 bases separated the two germline ends. CDR3 protein: CASGPDIRETQYF. DNA for the CDR3: TGTGCTAGTGGTCCCGACATCAGAGAGACCCAGTACTTC. The variable domain in full, completed from reference TRBV12-5 and TRBJ2-5, reads DARVTQTPRHKVTEMGQEVTMRCQPILGHNTVFWYRQTMMQGLELLAYFRNRAPLDDSGMPKDRFSAEMPDATLATLKIQPSEPRDSAVYFCASGPDIRETQYFGPGTRLLVL.

This clonotype showed up just a few times. V usage is TRBV27 and J usage is TRBJ2-1; D is tentatively TRBD1 or TRBD2 (6 bases each). The length of the CDR3 is 14 residues. The germline V gene encodes CDR1 MNHEY and CDR2 SMNVEV (reference sequence). V lost 5 bases and J lost 6, with 14 bases in between. The CDR3 spells CASSPAEGGNEQFF. The CDR3 bases are TGTGCCAGCAGTCCAGCGGAGGGGGGCAATGAGCAGTTCTTC.

The chain is built from TRBV6-1 and TRBJ1-2, with a weak D call TRBD1 (5 bases). The CDR3 has 14 residues. V was shortened by 6 bases and J by 1 base, with 12 bases between the two germline ends. Germline-derived CDR1 and CDR2 are MNHNS and SASEGT. CDR3 DNA sequence: TGTGCCAGCAGCAGGACATCTCTTAACTATGGCTACACCTTC. It specifies CASSRTSLNYGYTF.

At least ten counts were recorded for this clonotype. V and J are TRBV11-2 and TRBJ2-1; D unclear. Germline V lookup: CDR1 SGHAT, CDR2 FQNNGV. The CDR3 sequence is 16 residues long. The germline V and J ends were trimmed by 3 bases and 2 bases, with 14 bases remaining between them. The CDR3 DNA follows: TGTGCCAGCAGCTTCGCCCCTCCTAGTCCCTACAATGAGCAGTTCTTC. Translation: CASSFAPPSPYNEQFF.